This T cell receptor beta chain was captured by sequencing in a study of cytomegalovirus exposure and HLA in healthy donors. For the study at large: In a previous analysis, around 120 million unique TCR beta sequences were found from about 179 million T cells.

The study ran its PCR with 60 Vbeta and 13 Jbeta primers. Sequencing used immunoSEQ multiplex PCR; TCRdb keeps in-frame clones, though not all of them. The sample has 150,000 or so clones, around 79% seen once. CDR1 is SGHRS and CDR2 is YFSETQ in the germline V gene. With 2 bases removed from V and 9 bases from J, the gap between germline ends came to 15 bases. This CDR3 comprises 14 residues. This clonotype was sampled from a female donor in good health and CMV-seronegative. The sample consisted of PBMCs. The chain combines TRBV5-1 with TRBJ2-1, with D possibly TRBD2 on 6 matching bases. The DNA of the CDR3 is TGCGCCAGCAGCTTCCTGAAGGAGGGGAGTGAGCAGTTCTTC. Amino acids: CASSFLKEGSEQFF.